The sequence of this TCR beta chain was determined in a study of blood T cell repertoires in COVID-19. Study at large: COVID-19 samples collected from the United States, Italy and Spain covered acute and convalescent phases. PBMCs, B-cell-depleted T cells, or T cells provided the cDNA or gDNA that made up the material.

Per the original methods: For nucleated cells, counts were estimated from reference gene primer amplification. Clones were sequenced by immunoSEQ multiplex PCR, and TCRdb holds only the in-frame ones, with some missing. D and trimming were read from the DNA, whereas the V and J calls and clone size are those reported in that table. The sample records 190,000 or so clones, roughly 89% being singletons. This sequence originates from a man aged 35 to 55 with acute or convalescent COVID-19. Specimen: peripheral blood.

The CDR3 is CASSLAGGISYNEQFF. The CDR3 bases are TGTGCCAGCAGCTTGGCCGGAGGGATCTCCTACAATGAGCAGTTCTTC. The chain links TRBV5-4 to TRBJ2-1; possible D gene TRBD2, 6 bases. V lost 0 bases to trimming and J lost 0 bases, with 10 bases between them. CDR3 length: 16 amino acids. Germline V CDR1 and CDR2: SGHNT, YYREEE (reference sequence).